This TCR beta chain is drawn from a study of T cell responses to AZD1222 COVID-19 vaccine. The study, taken as a whole, reports: Epitopes outside B.1.351 and B.1.1.7 mutated regions reportedly drew nearly half of spike TCRs.

Remarks on this clone: Its specificity is unknown.

CDR1 and CDR2 (germline): MDHEN, SYDVKM. Trimming left V 6 bases short and J 0 bases short, with 12 bases between. The CDR3 spans 15 residues. Profiling relied on immunoSEQ multiplex PCR, and the TCRdb table lists in-frame clones only, not all of them. The table records 150,000 or so clones, roughly 90% of them present only once. Analyses pooled second doses at about 4 or about 12 weeks. The sample consisted of peripheral blood, taken 28 days after the second AZD1222 dose. The sequence derives from an adult who received the AZD1222 COVID-19 vaccine. This rearrangement joins TRBV28 to TRBJ2-1; D might be TRBD1 or TRBD2, each matching 5 bases. In nucleotides, the CDR3 is TGTGCCAGCAGCAGGGACCAGAGCTCCTACAATGAGCAGTTCTTC. Protein: CASSRDQSSYNEQFF.